This T cell receptor (beta chain) was identified in a study of CD4 T cells in relation to SARS-CoV-2 and coronaviruses. At the level of the study: TCR beta CDR3s were sequenced after roughly eleven-day antigen culture of PBMCs. No peptide or an HIV-1 Nef peptide pool served as negative control.

The ends were cut back, 2 bases at V and 4 bases at J, with 14 bases in the middle. This CDR3 contains 15 residues. CDR1 and CDR2 from the germline V gene are GTSNPN and SVGIG (reference sequence). The method was immunoSEQ multiplex PCR; TCRdb's version includes in-frame clones alone and lacks a portion of them. The table lists fewer than 25,000 clones, 70% to 85% of them singletons. With regard to this clone: The antigen is undetermined.

The unexposed donors gave CD4+ T cells in about 2011-2019, prior to COVID-19. After approximately 10 days of culture, CD4+ T cells were isolated. The TCR originated in a human donor in good health. What was sequenced was CD4+ T cells from PBMCs, cultured in vitro. The chain is built from TRBV30 and TRBJ1-4, with D tentatively TRBD1 (6 bases). The CDR3 DNA is TGTGCCTGGAGTCCCAGGACAGCTAATAATGAAAAACTGTTTTTT. Protein: CAWSPRTANNEKLFF.